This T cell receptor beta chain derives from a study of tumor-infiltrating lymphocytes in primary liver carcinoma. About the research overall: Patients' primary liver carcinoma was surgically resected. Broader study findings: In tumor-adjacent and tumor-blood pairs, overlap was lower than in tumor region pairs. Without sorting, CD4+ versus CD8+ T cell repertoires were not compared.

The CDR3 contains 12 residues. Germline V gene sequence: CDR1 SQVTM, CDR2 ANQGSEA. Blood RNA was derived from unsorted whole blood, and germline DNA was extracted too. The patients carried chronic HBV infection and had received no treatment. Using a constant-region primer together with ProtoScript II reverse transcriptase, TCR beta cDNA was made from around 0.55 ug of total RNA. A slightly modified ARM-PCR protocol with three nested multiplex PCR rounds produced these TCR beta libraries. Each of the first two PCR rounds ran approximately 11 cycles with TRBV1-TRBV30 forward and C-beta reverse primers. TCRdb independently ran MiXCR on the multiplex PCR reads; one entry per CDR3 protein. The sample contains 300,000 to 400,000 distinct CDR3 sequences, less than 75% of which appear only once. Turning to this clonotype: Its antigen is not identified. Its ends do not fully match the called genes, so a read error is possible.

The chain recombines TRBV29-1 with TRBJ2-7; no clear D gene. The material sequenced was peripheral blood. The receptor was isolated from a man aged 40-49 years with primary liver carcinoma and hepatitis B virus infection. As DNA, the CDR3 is TGCAGCGTCGGTGTCCCAACCTACGGGCAGTACTTC. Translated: CSVGVPTYGQYF.